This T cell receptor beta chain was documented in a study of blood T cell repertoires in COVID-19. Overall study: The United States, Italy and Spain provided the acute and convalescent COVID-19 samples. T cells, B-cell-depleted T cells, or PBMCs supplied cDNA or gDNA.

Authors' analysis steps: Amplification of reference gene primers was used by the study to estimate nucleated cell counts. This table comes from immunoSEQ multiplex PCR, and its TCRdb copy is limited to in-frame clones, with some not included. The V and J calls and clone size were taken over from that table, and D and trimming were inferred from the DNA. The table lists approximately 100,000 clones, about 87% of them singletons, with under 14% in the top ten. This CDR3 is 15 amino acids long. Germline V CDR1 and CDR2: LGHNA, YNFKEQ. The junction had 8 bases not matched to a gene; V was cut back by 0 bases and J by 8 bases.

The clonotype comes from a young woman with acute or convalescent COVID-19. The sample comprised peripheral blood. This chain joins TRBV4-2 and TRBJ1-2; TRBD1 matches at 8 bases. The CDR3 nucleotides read TGTGCCAGCAGCCAAGAGAGGGCAGGGGGCCAAGGCTACACCTTC. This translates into CASSQERAGGQGYTF.